These T cell receptor beta chains were read from a single sample in a study of cytomegalovirus exposure and HLA in healthy donors. TCRdb's table, derived via immunoSEQ multiplex PCR, lists solely in-frame clones and lacks some. Among about 170,000 clones listed, 70% to 90% were seen once. Sequencing was done on a sample of PBMCs. The receptors were sampled from a man younger than 40 in good health and CMV-seropositive. Each CDR3 is given with its conserved first and last residue. A D gene is named only where the DNA matches it firmly. Clone size is not always given. Where it is, it says once, few, many or a class for expanded clones.

size: few; J: TRBJ2-7; D: TRBD1; V: TRBV6-5; CDR3: CASSPPGQGSYEQYF; DNA: TGTGCCAGCAGTCCACCTGGACAGGGCTCCTACGAGCAGTACTTC
size: .; J: TRBJ2-5; D: .; V: TRBV5-8; CDR3: CASSSLASNQYF; DNA: TGTGCCAGCAGCTCCCTAGCGAGTAACCAGTACTTC
size: few; J: TRBJ1-5; D: .; V: TRBV4-1; CDR3: CASSQSRGYQPQHF; DNA: TGCGCCAGCAGCCAATCCAGGGGTTATCAGCCCCAGCATTTT
size: .; J: TRBJ1-1; D: TRBD1; V: TRBV11-2; CDR3: CASSYQQGAIEAFF; DNA: TGTGCCAGCAGCTATCAACAGGGGGCAATCGAAGCTTTCTTT
size: once; J: TRBJ2-2; D: .; V: TRBV19; CDR3: CASSINGNTGELFF; DNA: TGTGCCAGTAGTATAAACGGGAACACCGGGGAGCTGTTTTTT
size: once; J: TRBJ2-1; D: .; V: TRBV29-1; CDR3: CSFRVEVEQFF; DNA: TGCAGCTTCAGGGTTGAGGTTGAGCAGTTCTTC
size: .; J: TRBJ2-3; D: .; V: TRBV7-9; CDR3: CSSSLGATDTQYF; DNA: TGTTCCAGCAGCTTAGGGGCCACAGATACGCAGTATTTT
size: .; J: TRBJ2-3; D: TRBD1; V: TRBV7-8; CDR3: CASSYDRGADTQYF; DNA: TGTGCCAGCAGCTACGACAGGGGAGCAGATACGCAGTATTTT
size: .; J: TRBJ1-1; D: TRBD1; V: TRBV5-1; CDR3: CASSPNPTGQNTEAFF; DNA: TGCGCCAGCAGCCCCAACCCGACAGGGCAGAACACTGAAGCTTTCTTT
size: .; J: TRBJ2-1; D: TRBD2; V: TRBV5-6; CDR3: CASTTIAGRYNEQFF; DNA: TGTGCCAGCACCACCATAGCGGGCCGCTACAATGAGCAGTTCTTC
size: .; J: TRBJ1-2; D: TRBD1; V: TRBV6-1; CDR3: CASSERRLGDRGRTNYGYTF; DNA: TGTGCCAGCAGTGAAAGGCGACTTGGGGACAGGGGGCGCACGAACTATGGCTACACCTTC
size: .; J: TRBJ2-4; D: TRBD1; V: TRBV9; CDR3: CASSVAPYRTGGNIQYF; DNA: TGTGCCAGCAGCGTAGCTCCTTATAGAACAGGGGGCAACATTCAGTACTTC
size: .; J: TRBJ1-1; D: .; V: TRBV2; CDR3: CASSEQNTEAFF; DNA: TGTGCCAGCAGTGAACAAAACACTGAAGCTTTCTTT
size: .; J: TRBJ1-2; D: TRBD1; V: TRBV5-1; CDR3: CASSPGQGTSGYTF; DNA: TGCGCCAGCAGCCCGGGACAGGGAACGAGTGGCTACACCTTC
size: .; J: TRBJ2-5; D: .; V: TRBV7-9; CDR3: CASSLAPDQETQYF; DNA: TGTGCCAGCAGCTTAGCGCCAGACCAAGAGACCCAGTACTTC
size: .; J: TRBJ2-2; D: TRBD2; V: TRBV2; CDR3: CASRRTSGKHTGELFF; DNA: TGTGCCAGCAGGAGGACTAGCGGGAAACACACCGGGGAGCTGTTTTTT
size: .; J: TRBJ1-2; D: TRBD1; V: TRBV19; CDR3: CASTPTGRYGYTF; DNA: TGTGCCAGTACCCCGACAGGGCGGTATGGCTACACCTTC
size: .; J: TRBJ2-7; D: TRBD2; V: TRBV5-4; CDR3: CAGSLSASGPYEQYF; DNA: TGTGCCGGCAGCTTGTCGGCTAGCGGACCCTACGAGCAGTACTTC
size: .; J: TRBJ2-3; D: .; V: TRBV27; CDR3: CASSFISTDTQYF; DNA: TGTGCCAGCAGTTTCATCAGCACAGATACGCAGTATTTT
size: .; J: TRBJ2-4; D: TRBD1; V: TRBV7-8; CDR3: CASSTGDRKNIQYF; DNA: TGTGCCAGCAGCACCGGGGACAGGAAAAACATTCAGTACTTC
size: .; J: TRBJ2-3; D: .; V: TRBV7-3; CDR3: CASSLFGGLSTDTQYF; DNA: TGTGCCAGCAGCTTATTCGGGGGTCTTAGCACAGATACGCAGTATTTT
size: .; J: TRBJ2-1; D: TRBD2; V: TRBV30; CDR3: CAWTARSGRARYNEQFF; DNA: TGTGCCTGGACGGCGCGTAGCGGGAGGGCTCGGTACAATGAGCAGTTCTTC
size: .; J: TRBJ2-5; D: .; V: TRBV4-2; CDR3: CASSQGNGGGYQETQYF; DNA: TGTGCCAGCAGCCAAGGCAACGGTGGGGGGTACCAAGAGACCCAGTACTTC
size: .; J: TRBJ2-5; D: TRBD2; V: TRBV6-5; CDR3: CASSYFASGSETQYF; DNA: TGTGCCAGCAGTTACTTTGCTAGCGGGAGTGAGACCCAGTACTTC
size: .; J: TRBJ1-1; D: TRBD1; V: TRBV4-1; CDR3: CASNQGTGGLWTEAFF; DNA: TGCGCCAGCAACCAAGGGACAGGGGGCCTTTGGACTGAAGCTTTCTTT
size: few; J: TRBJ1-5; D: .; V: TRBV5-3; CDR3: CARSATEEISNQPQHF; DNA: TGTGCCAGAAGCGCCACTGAGGAGATCTCTAATCAGCCCCAGCATTTT
size: .; J: TRBJ1-2; D: .; V: TRBV30; CDR3: CAWRSKQGKIYGYTF; DNA: TGTGCCTGGAGGTCGAAACAGGGAAAGATCTATGGCTACACCTTC
size: .; J: TRBJ1-2; D: .; V: TRBV5-6; CDR3: CASSLDRESYGYTF; DNA: TGTGCCAGCAGCTTGGACAGAGAGAGCTATGGCTACACCTTC
size: .; J: TRBJ2-2; D: TRBD2; V: TRBV10-3; CDR3: CAISESELAGAGGELFF; DNA: TGTGCCATCAGTGAGTCCGAACTAGCGGGAGCTGGCGGGGAGCTGTTTTTT
size: .; J: TRBJ2-1; D: .; V: TRBV5-4; CDR3: CASSRREIYNEQFF; DNA: TGTGCCAGCAGCCGACGGGAGATCTACAATGAGCAGTTCTTC
size: .; J: TRBJ1-5; D: TRBD1; V: TRBV2; CDR3: CASSSMGQNNQPQHF; DNA: TGTGCCAGCAGTTCTATGGGACAGAACAATCAGCCCCAGCATTTT
size: .; J: TRBJ2-7; D: .; V: TRBV18; CDR3: CASSPQSSDEQYF; DNA: TGTGCCAGCTCCCCGCAATCTAGCGACGAGCAGTACTTC
size: .; J: TRBJ1-2; D: .; V: TRBV6-1; CDR3: CASREGASFGYTF; DNA: TGTGCCAGCAGAGAGGGAGCCTCGTTTGGCTACACCTTC
size: .; J: TRBJ2-1; D: .; V: TRBV29-1; CDR3: CSVEGARMDEQFF; DNA: TGCAGCGTTGAGGGGGCCAGAATGGATGAGCAGTTCTTC
size: .; J: TRBJ1-1; D: TRBD1; V: TRBV6-6; CDR3: CASSYSSGGSTEAFF; DNA: TGTGCCAGCAGTTACTCGTCAGGGGGGAGCACTGAAGCTTTCTTT
size: .; J: TRBJ2-3; D: TRBD1; V: TRBV11-1; CDR3: CASSGSPHRGSTDTQYF; DNA: TGTGCCAGCAGCGGAAGTCCTCACAGGGGAAGCACAGATACGCAGTATTTT
size: .; J: TRBJ2-1; D: TRBD2; V: TRBV9; CDR3: CASSVRLAGGGNEQFF; DNA: TGTGCCAGCAGCGTACGACTAGCGGGAGGGGGCAATGAGCAGTTCTTC
size: once; J: TRBJ2-7; D: .; V: TRBV5-1; CDR3: CASSGTSYEQYF; DNA: TGCGCCAGCAGCGGTACTAGCTACGAGCAGTACTTC
size: once; J: TRBJ2-2; D: TRBD1; V: TRBV5-8; CDR3: CASSSWTGSRSGELFF; DNA: TGTGCCAGCAGCTCGTGGACAGGGTCTAGGTCCGGGGAGCTGTTTTTT
size: few; J: TRBJ1-2; D: TRBD1; V: TRBV27; CDR3: CASSLSTGRTGSYGYTF; DNA: TGTGCCAGCAGTTTATCGACAGGTCGGACAGGGTCCTATGGCTACACCTTC
size: once; J: TRBJ2-5; D: .; V: TRBV5-1; CDR3: CASSLAGETQYF; DNA: TGCGCCAGCAGCTTGGCCGGTGAGACCCAGTACTTC
size: .; J: TRBJ2-1; D: TRBD2; V: TRBV5-1; CDR3: CASSSIPGTSGTHNEQFF; DNA: TGCGCCAGCAGCTCAATCCCAGGGACTAGCGGGACCCACAATGAGCAGTTCTTC
size: .; J: TRBJ2-5; D: .; V: TRBV5-1; CDR3: CASSLGLLIQETQYF; DNA: TGCGCCAGCAGCTTGGGACTCCTCATCCAAGAGACCCAGTACTTC
size: .; J: TRBJ1-1; D: TRBD1; V: TRBV18; CDR3: CASSQLTGAGYTEAFF; DNA: TGTGCCAGCTCACAACTGACAGGGGCCGGGTACACTGAAGCTTTCTTT
size: .; J: TRBJ1-2; D: TRBD1; V: TRBV11-3; CDR3: CATGTENYGYTF; DNA: TGTGCCACCGGGACAGAGAACTATGGCTACACCTTC
size: .; J: TRBJ2-5; D: TRBD2; V: TRBV7-9; CDR3: CASSYGLAGVRETQYF; DNA: TGTGCCAGCAGCTATGGACTAGCGGGAGTTCGGGAGACCCAGTACTTC
size: .; J: TRBJ1-1; D: TRBD1; V: TRBV7-2; CDR3: CASSRTGMNTEAFF; DNA: TGTGCCAGCAGCAGGACAGGGATGAACACTGAAGCTTTCTTT
size: .; J: TRBJ1-1; D: .; V: TRBV6-6; CDR3: CASSAPQMNTEAFF; DNA: TGTGCCAGCAGTGCACCACAGATGAACACTGAAGCTTTCTTT